Listed below are T cell receptor beta chains from one sample, sequenced in a study of cytomegalovirus exposure and HLA in healthy donors. The table came from immunoSEQ multiplex PCR; TCRdb's copy has only in-frame clones and leaves some out. The table records roughly 110,000 clones, about 75% of them present only once. The specimen was PBMCs. These receptor sequences come from a woman in her forties in good health and CMV-seropositive. Both conserved end residues are part of each CDR3. A D gene is named only where the DNA matches it firmly. The listing skips clone size in some rows; elsewhere it reads once, few, many or a size class.

CDR3aa | CDR3nt | d_gene | v_gene | abundance | j_gene
CASSVRLVQETQYF | TGTGCCAGCAGCGTTCGACTAGTCCAAGAGACCCAGTACTTC | NA | TRBV5-8 | NA | TRBJ2-5
CAWTSTDTQYF | TGTGCCTGGACTAGCACAGATACGCAGTATTTT | NA | TRBV30 | NA | TRBJ2-3
CASSQGWGQGDKTQYF | TGTGCCAGCAGCCAAGGGTGGGGGCAGGGGGATAAGACCCAGTACTTC | TRBD1 | TRBV27 | NA | TRBJ2-5
CASSPGGTGPGEQYF | TGCGCCAGCAGCCCGGGAGGGACAGGGCCCGGCGAGCAGTACTTC | NA | TRBV5-1 | NA | TRBJ2-7
CASSLDRSLSYEQYF | TGTGCCAGCAGCCTCGACAGATCGTTATCCTACGAGCAGTACTTC | NA | TRBV5-8 | NA | TRBJ2-7
CASSVGETEAFF | TGTGCCAGCAGTGTTGGGGAGACTGAAGCTTTCTTT | NA | TRBV6-1 | NA | TRBJ1-1
CAWSEDRVKNTIYF | TGTGCCTGGAGTGAGGACAGGGTTAAAAACACCATATATTTT | TRBD1 | TRBV30 | NA | TRBJ1-3
CASRHSLGGDNSPLHF | TGTGCCAGCAGGCATTCACTAGGGGGCGATAATTCACCCCTCCACTTT | TRBD1 | TRBV7-2 | few | TRBJ1-6
CAWSRKVAGGQETQYF | TGTGCCTGGAGTAGAAAGGTAGCGGGGGGGCAAGAGACCCAGTACTTC | TRBD2 | TRBV30 | NA | TRBJ2-5
CASSFRDTRNSPLHF | TGTGCCAGCAGTTTTAGGGACACACGTAATTCACCCCTCCACTTT | NA | TRBV27 | NA | TRBJ1-6
CASSLPDRVPDQYF | TGTGCCAGCAGCCTCCCGGACAGGGTACCCGATCAGTACTTC | NA | TRBV12-1 | NA | TRBJ2-7
CASSRGVNEQYF | TGTGCCAGCAGCCGGGGGGTAAACGAGCAGTACTTC | TRBD2 | TRBV5-4 | NA | TRBJ2-7
CASTLRGGGVNEQFF | TGTGCCAGCACCTTACGCGGCGGGGGGGTCAATGAGCAGTTCTTC | TRBD2 | TRBV7-2 | NA | TRBJ2-1
CASSHRSTGTDNSPLHF | TGCGCCAGCAGCCACCGATCCACCGGGACAGATAATTCACCCCTCCACTTT | TRBD1 | TRBV4-1 | few | TRBJ1-6
CASVIGGTGGYTF | TGTGCCAGCGTCATCGGGGGGACCGGCGGCTACACCTTC | NA | TRBV28 | once | TRBJ1-2
CASSSTGWTEAFF | TGTGCCAGCTCATCTACAGGGTGGACTGAAGCTTTCTTT | NA | TRBV18 | NA | TRBJ1-1
CAWRAYNEQFF | TGTGCCTGGAGGGCTTACAATGAGCAGTTCTTC | NA | TRBV30 | NA | TRBJ2-1
CASNGDTPGQYF | TGTGCCAGCAACGGGGACACTCCGGGGCAGTACTTC | NA | TRBV2 | NA | TRBJ2-7
CASSFPRGDLNYGYTF | TGTGCCAGCAGCTTCCCAAGAGGTGACCTTAACTATGGCTACACCTTC | NA | TRBV7-9 | NA | TRBJ1-2
CASSLGQVNYGYTF | TGCGCCAGCAGCTTGGGACAGGTTAACTATGGCTACACCTTC | NA | TRBV5-1 | few | TRBJ1-2
CASSGRTSNTGELFF | TGTGCCAGCAGTGGCCGGACATCTAACACCGGGGAGCTGTTTTTT | NA | TRBV2 | NA | TRBJ2-2
CASRFRGEQFF | TGTGCCAGCAGGTTTAGGGGTGAGCAGTTCTTC | NA | TRBV11-2 | NA | TRBJ2-1
CASSADTGEGGYTF | TGCGCCAGCAGCGCGGACACAGGGGAAGGCGGCTACACCTTC | TRBD1 | TRBV5-1 | NA | TRBJ1-2
CASSDPTVWYQETQYF | TGCGCCAGCAGCGACCCTACAGTCTGGTACCAAGAGACCCAGTACTTC | NA | TRBV5-1 | few | TRBJ2-5
CASSITQNTEAFF | TGTGCCAGTAGTATTACACAGAACACTGAAGCTTTCTTT | NA | TRBV19 | NA | TRBJ1-1
CASSYGGTYEQYF | TGTGCCAGCAGCTACGGGGGGACCTACGAGCAGTACTTC | TRBD2 | TRBV6-5 | NA | TRBJ2-7
CASSYGPQSSGNTIYF | TGTGCCAGCAGTTATGGCCCACAGAGCTCTGGAAACACCATATATTTT | NA | TRBV6-5 | NA | TRBJ1-3
CAISGGTAGANVLTF | TGTGCCATCAGTGGGGGGACAGCTGGGGCCAACGTCCTGACTTTC | TRBD1 | TRBV10-3 | NA | TRBJ2-6
CAWSQFASTNYGYTF | TGTGCCTGGAGTCAATTTGCATCTACTAACTATGGCTACACCTTC | NA | TRBV30 | NA | TRBJ1-2
CASSLLGLRGNTEAFF | TGTGCCAGCAGCTTATTAGGACTCCGCGGGAACACTGAAGCTTTCTTT | NA | TRBV7-9 | NA | TRBJ1-1
CASSVRDRDTPLHF | TGTGCCAGCAGCGTCCGGGACAGGGACACACCCCTCCACTTT | TRBD1 | TRBV9 | NA | TRBJ1-6
CASSAKGGAGEQYF | TGTGCCAGTAGTGCAAAGGGAGGGGCTGGCGAGCAGTACTTC | TRBD2 | TRBV19 | NA | TRBJ2-7
CASSVSSYEQYF | TGTGCCAGCAGCGTTAGCTCCTACGAGCAGTACTTC | NA | TRBV14 | NA | TRBJ2-7
CAISRGGTLLNYGYTF | TGTGCCATCAGTCGGGGAGGGACACTCCTAAACTATGGCTACACCTTC | NA | TRBV10-3 | NA | TRBJ1-2
CAISGGEGRWNTEAFF | TGTGCCATCAGTGGTGGGGAGGGCAGGTGGAATACTGAAGCTTTCTTT | NA | TRBV10-3 | few | TRBJ1-1
CASSPRGSSYTDTQYF | TGTGCCAGCAGCCCCCGGGGTAGCAGTTACACAGATACGCAGTATTTT | NA | TRBV5-5 | NA | TRBJ2-3
CASSLESGNGGELFF | TGCGCCAGCAGTCTGGAATCAGGAAACGGCGGGGAGCTGTTTTTT | NA | TRBV5-1 | NA | TRBJ2-2
CASSYTIGGPGGYTF | TGTGCCAGCAGTTACACCATAGGGGGCCCCGGTGGCTACACCTTC | TRBD1 | TRBV6-6 | NA | TRBJ1-2
CASSQAPDRFYEQYF | TGCGCCAGCAGCCAAGCGCCCGACAGATTCTACGAGCAGTACTTC | NA | TRBV4-1 | NA | TRBJ2-7
CACGGFGNTIYF | TGTGCCTGCGGGGGGTTTGGAAACACCATATATTTT | NA | TRBV30 | once | TRBJ1-3
CASSTESGGAYNEQFF | TGCGCCAGCAGCACAGAAAGCGGGGGGGCCTACAATGAGCAGTTCTTC | TRBD2 | TRBV5-1 | NA | TRBJ2-1
CTSSLDQGLNYEQYF | TGCACCAGCAGCCTAGATCAGGGACTAAACTACGAGCAGTACTTC | NA | TRBV1 | NA | TRBJ2-7
CASSLSTASSGNTIYF | TGCGCCAGCAGCTTATCGACAGCGAGCTCTGGAAACACCATATATTTT | NA | TRBV5-1 | NA | TRBJ1-3
CAHHSWIRGLANTGELFF | TGTGCCCACCACAGTTGGATCCGGGGTCTCGCGAACACCGGGGAGCTGTTTTTT | NA | TRBV30 | few | TRBJ2-2
CASSQDAGGLRSSPLHF | TGTGCCAGCAGCCAAGATGCCGGGGGTCTAAGGAGTTCACCCCTCCACTTT | NA | TRBV4-2 | NA | TRBJ1-6
CASSLAGGFNTEAFF | TGCGCCAGCAGCTTGGCGGGTGGATTTAACACTGAAGCTTTCTTT | NA | TRBV5-1 | few | TRBJ1-1
CASPGMNTEAFF | TGTGCCTCCCCCGGGATGAACACTGAAGCTTTCTTT | NA | TRBV30 | NA | TRBJ1-1
CSARRNTEAFF | TGCAGTGCTAGGAGAAACACTGAAGCTTTCTTT | NA | TRBV20-1 | NA | TRBJ1-1
CASRDSGGSNQPQHF | TGTGCCAGTAGAGACTCAGGGGGCAGCAATCAGCCCCAGCATTTT | TRBD1 | TRBV19 | NA | TRBJ1-5
CASSLGRNEAFF | TGCGCCAGCAGCTTGGGCAGAAATGAAGCTTTCTTT | NA | TRBV5-1 | few | TRBJ1-1
CASSPRTGFTEAFF | TGTGCCAGCAGCCCCCGCACGGGGTTCACTGAAGCTTTCTTT | NA | TRBV13 | NA | TRBJ1-1
CASSGGWGGQEGYTF | TGTGCCAGCAGCGGGGGCTGGGGGGGGCAGGAAGGCTACACCTTC | NA | TRBV5-6 | NA | TRBJ1-2
CASSQDFSTGTVAYEQYF | TGTGCCAGCAGCCAAGACTTCTCTACGGGGACAGTTGCCTACGAGCAGTACTTC | TRBD1 | TRBV4-2 | NA | TRBJ2-7
CASSEGERSVGYTF | TGTGCCAGCAGTGAGGGCGAAAGATCGGTTGGCTACACCTTC | NA | TRBV25-1 | NA | TRBJ1-2
CASSYSKGGEAFF | TGTGCCAGCAGTTACTCGAAAGGCGGTGAAGCTTTCTTT | NA | TRBV6-5 | NA | TRBJ1-1
CASSTRRGQDEQYF | TGTGCCAGCAGCACAAGGAGGGGGCAAGATGAGCAGTACTTC | NA | TRBV7-9 | NA | TRBJ2-7
CASSREGSGTYEQYF | TGTGCCAGCAGCCGGGAGGGTAGCGGCACCTACGAGCAGTACTTC | TRBD2 | TRBV2 | NA | TRBJ2-7